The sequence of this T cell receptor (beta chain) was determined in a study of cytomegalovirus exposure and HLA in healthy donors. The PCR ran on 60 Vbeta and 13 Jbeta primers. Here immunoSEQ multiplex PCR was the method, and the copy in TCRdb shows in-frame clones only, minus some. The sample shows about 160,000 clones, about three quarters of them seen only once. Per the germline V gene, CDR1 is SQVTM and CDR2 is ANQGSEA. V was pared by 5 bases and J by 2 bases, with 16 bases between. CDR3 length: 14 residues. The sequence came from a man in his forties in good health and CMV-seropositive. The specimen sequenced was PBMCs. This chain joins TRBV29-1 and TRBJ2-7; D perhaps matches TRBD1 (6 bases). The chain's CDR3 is CSVPDRQPPYEQYF. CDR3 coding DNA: TGCAGCGTTCCAGACAGGCAACCTCCCTACGAGCAGTACTTC.